A single sample is the source of the 15 T cell receptor beta chains below, sequenced in a study of CD8+ T cells in alopecia areata. Sequencing used cDNA as its template, made by extracting RNA and reverse transcribing it. Using immunoSEQ multiplex PCR, the repertoire was profiled, and TCRdb retains in-frame clones only, with some absent. Here the sample spans 130,000 to 150,000 clones, 40% to 65% being singletons. Source: CD4+ T cells sorted from blood, taken at week 0. The source is a human donor with alopecia areata.

This clone showed up just a few times. The chain uses TRBV9 and TRBJ1-2; no firm D call. The CDR3 is made up of 13 amino acids. Germline CDR1 SGDLS, CDR2 YYNGEE. Trimming removed 4 bases from V and 6 bases from J, with 13 bases in between. The CDR3 is CASSSERYDGYTF. Here the CDR3 DNA reads TGTGCCAGCAGCTCAGAGAGGTATGATGGCTACACCTTC.

This clone occurred a few times. V and J are TRBV28 and TRBJ2-7; D perhaps matches TRBD1 (6 bases). The CDR3 spans 15 residues. The germline V gene has CDR1 MDHEN and CDR2 SYDVKM. Trimming left V 5 bases short and J 1 base short, with 15 bases between. The chain's CDR3 is CASSPRSQGSYEQYF. The CDR3 nucleotides are TGTGCCAGCAGTCCTCGTTCTCAGGGGTCCTACGAGCAGTACTTC. Supplemented by reference TRBV28 and TRBJ2-7, the full variable domain reads DVKVTQSSRYLVKRTGEKVFLECVQDMDHENMFWYRQDPGLGLRLIYFSYDVKMKEKGDIPEGYSVSREKKERFSLILESASTNQTSMYLCASSPRSQGSYEQYFGPGTRLTVT.

This chain uses TRBV7-8 with TRBJ2-5, with 7 nucleotides matching TRBD2. CDR1 is SGHVS, CDR2 FQNEAQ, per germline. The CDR3 totals 14 residues. J gave up 4 bases and V 8 bases, and 10 bases lay outside the gene matches. The CDR3 region has the DNA TGTGCCAGCCTCTATCTGGGAGGGTCAGAGACCCAGTACTTC. It codes for CASLYLGGSETQYF.

The chain employs TRBV30 and TRBJ1-5; 8 bases match TRBD1. V was clipped by 2 bases and J by 2 bases; unmatched bases: 5. CDR1 and CDR2 from the germline V gene are GTSNPN and SVGIG (reference sequence). The CDR3 covers 15 residues. CDR3 bases: TGTGCCTGGAGTCCAGGGGGCATGGGCAATCAGCCCCAGCATTTT. Amino acids: CAWSPGGMGNQPQHF.

This clone showed up just a few times. V usage is TRBV7-6 and J usage is TRBJ1-4, with a possible D match to TRBD1 (5 bases). Germline V gene data show CDR1 as SGHVS and CDR2 as FNYEAQ. There are 19 residues in the CDR3. Between the trimmed V and J ends, which lost 1 base and 2 bases, there was a span of 20 bases. Here the CDR3 DNA reads TGTGCCAGCAGCTTAGAGGTTGGCAGGGAACAATCTACTAATGAAAAACTGTTTTTT. Translated: CASSLEVGREQSTNEKLFF.

The rearrangement joins TRBV27 to TRBJ2-3; D is possibly TRBD2 (7 bases). Germline CDR1 is MNHEY and CDR2 is SMNVEV (reference sequence). Trimming took off 6 bases at V and 5 bases at J, with 21 bases between the two ends. This CDR3 contains 16 residues. CDR3 protein: CASSSERWRGGDTQYF. The CDR3 coding sequence is TGTGCCAGCAGCTCCGAGAGGTGGAGGGGGGGAGATACGCAGTATTTT.

This clone was found many times. Mismatch with germline at one junction end may stem from a read error. The chain joins TRBV5-6 to TRBJ2-1, with D unclear. The length of the CDR3 is 14 residues. CDR1 and CDR2 (germline): SGHDT, YYEEEE. Written as DNA, the CDR3 is TGTGCCAGCAACTTGGATACTCGCTACAATGAGCAGTTCTTC. As protein: CASNLDTRYNEQFF. The variable domain in full, completed from reference TRBV5-6 and TRBJ2-1, reads DAGVTQSPTHLIKTRGQQVTLRCSPKSGHDTVSWYQQALGQGPQFIFQYYEEEERQRGNFPDRFSGHQFPNYSSELNVNALLLGDSALYLCASNLDTRYNEQFFGPGTRLTVL.

The chain has TRBV7-2 and TRBJ1-1; TRBD1 matches 7 bases. The CDR3 totals 15 residues. Losses at the gene ends were 5 bases for V and 5 bases for J; bases not matched to a gene: 11. Germline CDR1 is SGHTA and CDR2 is FQGNSA. CDR3 DNA: TGTGCCAGCAGCCCGAGGACGGGACAGTGGACTGAAGCTTTCTTT. Amino acids: CASSPRTGQWTEAFF. Using reference TRBV7-2 and TRBJ1-1 for the parts outside the CDR3, the full variable domain is GAGVSQSPSNKVTEKGKDVELRCDPISGHTALYWYRQSLGQGLEFLIYFQGNSAPDKSGLPSDRFSAERTGGSVSTLTIQRTQQEDSAVYLCASSPRTGQWTEAFFGQGTRLTVV.

The CDR3 here is CASSLDNRDTQYF. CDR3 coding DNA: TGTGCCAGCAGCTTAGACAACCGAGATACGCAGTATTTT. The chain has TRBV7-2 and TRBJ2-3, with unresolved D. CDR3 length: 13 residues. The V gene's germline CDR1 is SGHTA and CDR2 FQGNSA. V lost 1 base and J 5 bases, leaving 7 bases between the germline ends.

V gene TRBV28 combines with J gene TRBJ2-7; D not resolved. Germline-derived CDR1 and CDR2 are MDHEN and SYDVKM. This CDR3 has 14 amino acids. V shed 2 bases and J shed 3 bases, with 11 bases lying between them. The CDR3 DNA reads as TGTGCCAGCAGTTTAGGGCAACCTAACTACGAGCAGTACTTC. Its protein is CASSLGQPNYEQYF.

This chain links TRBV25-1 with TRBJ1-2, with 10 nucleotides matching TRBD1. The CDR3 loop spans 13 amino acids. CDR1 is MGHDK, CDR2 SYGVNS, per germline. V trimming: 8 bases; J trimming: 4 bases; junction bases outside the gene matches: 4. This CDR3 reads CASQTGGGYGYTF. The CDR3 region has the DNA TGTGCCAGCCAGACAGGGGGCGGCTATGGCTACACCTTC.

The V and J genes are TRBV2 and TRBJ1-1; tentatively, D is TRBD1 (5 bases). Deletions cut 3 bases from V and 0 bases from J, with 11 bases between. The germline gives CDR1 SNHLY, CDR2 FYNNEI. The CDR3 contains 15 residues. CDR3 region: CASSDSTAMNTEAFF. In DNA, the CDR3 is TGTGCCAGCAGTGACTCGACAGCCATGAACACTGAAGCTTTCTTT.

The chain uses TRBV9 and TRBJ2-6; unclear D gene. Trimming removed 4 bases at V and 0 bases at J, with 11 bases between. Germline V lookup: CDR1 SGDLS, CDR2 YYNGEE. The length of the CDR3 is 16 residues. CDR3 in amino acids: CASSTQTISGANVLTF. The CDR3 DNA is TGTGCCAGCAGCACCCAGACAATCTCTGGGGCCAACGTCCTGACTTTC.

The rearrangement links TRBV9 to TRBJ2-1; D not resolved. The CDR3 is 11 amino acids. The ends were cut back, 0 bases at V and 8 bases at J, with 3 bases in the middle. CDR1 and CDR2 (germline): SGDLS, YYNGEE. The CDR3 reads CASSVAYEQFF. DNA of the CDR3: TGTGCCAGCAGCGTAGCGTATGAGCAGTTCTTC.

V gene TRBV5-1 combines with J gene TRBJ1-5; D gene unclear. In germline, CDR1 is SGHRS, CDR2 YFSETQ. The CDR3 consists of 14 residues. Between the trimmed V and J ends, which lost 0 bases and 0 bases, there was a span of 4 bases. CDR3 sequence: CASSLAGSNQPQHF. In DNA, the CDR3 is TGCGCCAGCAGCTTGGCCGGTAGCAATCAGCCCCAGCATTTT.